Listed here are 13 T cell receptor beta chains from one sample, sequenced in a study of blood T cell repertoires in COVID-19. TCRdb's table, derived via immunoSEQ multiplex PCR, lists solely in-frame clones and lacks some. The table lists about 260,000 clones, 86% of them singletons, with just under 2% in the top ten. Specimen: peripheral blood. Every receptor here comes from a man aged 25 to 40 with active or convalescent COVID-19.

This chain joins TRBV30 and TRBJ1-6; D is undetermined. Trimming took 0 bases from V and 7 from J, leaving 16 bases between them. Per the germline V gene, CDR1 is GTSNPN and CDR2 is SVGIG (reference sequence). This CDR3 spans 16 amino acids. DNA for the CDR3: TGTGCCTGGAGTGTAATGTCCAACCCGGGGAATTCACCCCTCCACTTT. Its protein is CAWSVMSNPGNSPLHF.

The CDR3 sequence: CASSLAGAGAKDYGYTF. CDR3 coding DNA: TGTGCCAGCAGCTTAGCCGGTGCAGGGGCTAAGGACTATGGCTACACCTTC. This chain joins TRBV7-9 and TRBJ1-2; TRBD1 is a possible D gene (6 bases). CDR1 is SEHNR and CDR2 is FQNEAQ in the germline V gene (reference sequence). The CDR3 loop spans 17 amino acids. The V end lost 0 bases, the J end lost 3 bases, and 17 bases lay between the germline ends. Full variable domain (rest looked up from reference TRBV7-9 and TRBJ1-2): DTGVSQNPRHKITKRGQNVTFRCDPISEHNRLYWYRQTLGQGPEFLTYFQNEAQLEKSRLLSDRFSAERPKGSFSTLEIQRTEQGDSAMYLCASSLAGAGAKDYGYTFGSGTRLTVV.

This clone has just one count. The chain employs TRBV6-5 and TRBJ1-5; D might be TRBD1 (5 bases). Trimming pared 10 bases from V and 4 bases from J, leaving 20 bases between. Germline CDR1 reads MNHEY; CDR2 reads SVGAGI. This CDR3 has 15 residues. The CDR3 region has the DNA TGTGCCAACCCAACCCGGCCAGGGATAAATCAGCCCCAGCATTTT. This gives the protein CANPTRPGINQPQHF.

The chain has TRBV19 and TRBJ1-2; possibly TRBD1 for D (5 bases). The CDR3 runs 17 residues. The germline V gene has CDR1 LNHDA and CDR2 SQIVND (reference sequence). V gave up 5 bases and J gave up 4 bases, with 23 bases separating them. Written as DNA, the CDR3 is TGTGCCAGTAGTTCGCTCATCAGGGCTGGATTAAGCTATGGCTACACCTTC. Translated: CASSSLIRAGLSYGYTF. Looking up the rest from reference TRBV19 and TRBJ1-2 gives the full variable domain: DGGITQSPKYLFRKEGQNVTLSCEQNLNHDAMYWYRQDPGQGLRLIYYSQIVNDFQKGDIAEGYSVSREKKESFPLTVTSAQKNPTAFYLCASSSLIRAGLSYGYTFGSGTRLTVV.

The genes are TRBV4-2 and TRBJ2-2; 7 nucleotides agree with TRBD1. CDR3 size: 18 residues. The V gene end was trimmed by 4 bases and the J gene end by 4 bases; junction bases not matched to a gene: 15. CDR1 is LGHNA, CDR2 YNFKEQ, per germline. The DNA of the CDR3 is TGTGCCAGCAGCCTTGATTATGAGACAGGGATTCGCACCGGGGAGCTGTTTTTT. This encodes CASSLDYETGIRTGELFF.

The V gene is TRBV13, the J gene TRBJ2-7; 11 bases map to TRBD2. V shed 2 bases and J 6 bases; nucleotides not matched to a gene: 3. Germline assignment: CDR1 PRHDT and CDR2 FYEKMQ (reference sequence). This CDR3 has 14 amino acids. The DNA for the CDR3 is TGTGCCAGCAGCTTAATAGCGGGGGGGCCCGAGCAGTACTTC. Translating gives CASSLIAGGPEQYF.

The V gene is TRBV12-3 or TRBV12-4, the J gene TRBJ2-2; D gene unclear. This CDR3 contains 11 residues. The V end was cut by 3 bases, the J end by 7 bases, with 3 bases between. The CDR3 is CASSFRGELFF. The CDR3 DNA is TGTGCCAGCAGTTTCCGCGGGGAGCTGTTTTTT.

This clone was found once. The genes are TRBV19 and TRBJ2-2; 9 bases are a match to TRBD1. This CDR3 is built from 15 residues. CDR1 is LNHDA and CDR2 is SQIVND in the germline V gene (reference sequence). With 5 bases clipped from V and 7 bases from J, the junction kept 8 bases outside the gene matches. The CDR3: CASSPAGTGNGELFF. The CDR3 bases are TGTGCCAGTAGTCCCGCCGGGACAGGGAACGGGGAGCTGTTTTTT.

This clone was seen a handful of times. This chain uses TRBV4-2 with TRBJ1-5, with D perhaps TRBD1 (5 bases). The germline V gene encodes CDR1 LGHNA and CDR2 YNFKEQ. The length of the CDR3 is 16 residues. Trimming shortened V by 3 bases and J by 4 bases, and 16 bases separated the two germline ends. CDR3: CASSQMIQGGNQPQHF. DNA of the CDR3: TGTGCCAGCAGCCAGATGATCCAGGGTGGGAATCAGCCCCAGCATTTT.

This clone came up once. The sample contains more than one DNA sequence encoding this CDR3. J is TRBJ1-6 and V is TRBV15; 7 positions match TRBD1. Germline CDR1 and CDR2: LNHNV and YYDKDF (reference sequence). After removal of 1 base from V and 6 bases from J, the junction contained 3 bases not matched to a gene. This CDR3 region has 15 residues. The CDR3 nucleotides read TGTGCCACCAGCAGAGTCCAGGGGGGTAATTCACCCCTCCACTTT. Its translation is CATSRVQGGNSPLHF. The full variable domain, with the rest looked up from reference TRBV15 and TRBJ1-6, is DAMVIQNPRYQVTQFGKPVTLSCSQTLNHNVMYWYQQKSSQAPKLLFHYYDKDFNNEADTPDNFQSRRPNTSFCFLDIRSPGLGDTAMYLCATSRVQGGNSPLHFGNGTRLTVT.

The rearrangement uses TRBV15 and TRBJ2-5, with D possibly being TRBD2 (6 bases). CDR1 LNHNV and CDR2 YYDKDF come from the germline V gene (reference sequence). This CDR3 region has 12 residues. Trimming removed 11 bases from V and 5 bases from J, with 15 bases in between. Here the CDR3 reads CAAGSGYETQYF. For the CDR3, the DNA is TGTGCCGCCGGGAGTGGGTACGAGACCCAGTACTTC. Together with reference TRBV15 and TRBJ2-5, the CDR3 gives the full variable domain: DAMVIQNPRYQVTQFGKPVTLSCSQTLNHNVMYWYQQKSSQAPKLLFHYYDKDFNNEADTPDNFQSRRPNTSFCFLDIRSPGLGDTAMYLCAAGSGYETQYFGPGTRLLVL.

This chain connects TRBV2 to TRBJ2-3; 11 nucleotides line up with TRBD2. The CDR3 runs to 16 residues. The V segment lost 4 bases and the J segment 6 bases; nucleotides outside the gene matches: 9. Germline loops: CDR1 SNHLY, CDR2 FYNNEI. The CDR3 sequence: CASSASGGRAIDTQYF. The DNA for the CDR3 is TGTGCCAGCAGTGCTAGCGGGGGGCGGGCGATCGATACGCAGTATTTT.

The CDR3 DNA sequence: TGTGCCAGCAGCTTAGATAGGGTGGGGGGAAGACTTTATGGCTACACCTTC. Translation: CASSLDRVGGRLYGYTF. This rearrangement joins TRBV11-2 to TRBJ1-2, with a weak D call TRBD1 (5 bases). V lost 0 bases and J 5 bases, leaving 19 bases between the germline ends. The germline gives CDR1 SGHAT, CDR2 FQNNGV. This CDR3 is built from 17 residues.